This T cell receptor (beta chain) was captured in a study of cytomegalovirus exposure and HLA in healthy donors (dated by TCRdb to about 2017). The study in broad terms: In an earlier analysis of around 540 of the donors, 250 to 350 Gb of sequence data and some 120 million unique TCR beta sequences from 180 million or so T cells were reported. An early release covering some 640 HLA-typed donors comprised approximately 290 gigabases of sequencing data and tens of millions of unique TCR sequences. Rather than using new phenotypic data, the later analysis identified candidate immune exposures from TCR beta sequences and from how often those sequences occurred across donors. Donor age, sex, ethnicity and CMV serostatus were compiled alongside the repertoire data. Class I and class II HLA loci were covered by the typing at four-digit resolution. A handful of DR-DQ haplotypes were handled as single units for association and clustering because linkage in the cohort was strong. The study aimed to test whether cataloging public T cell receptors could reveal signatures of past pathogen exposure. Using immunosequencing, the study profiled T cell repertoires from about 610 subjects and related those repertoires to cytomegalovirus serostatus. The study combined high-throughput TCR immunosequencing, statistical association of individual TCRs with disease status, and machine learning to predict cytomegalovirus infection status. A later analysis re-examined previously published TCR beta repertoires from more than 650 donors and added high-resolution HLA genotyping to investigate patterns of TCR occurrence. An earlier analysis of 500 to 750 of the donors applied high-throughput TCR beta sequencing to assess whether each TCR beta V gene segment acted as functional or pseudogenic. All discovery cohort repertoires had been generated using a single sequencing platform. The genetic ancestry cluster associated with self-reported Caucasian donors included 65% to 90% of the approximately 430 genotyped donors. The number of typed donors differed by locus: about 629-630 for A, B, C, DRB1 and DQB1; some 500 for DQA1; roughly 600 for DPA1; and about 450 for DPB1. Among about 360 genotyped donors of the cohort, an average of approximately 250,000 unique TCR beta nucleotide sequences were sequenced per donor, about a sixth of them non-productive. In addition to the first cohort of about 650 subjects, a separate validation cohort of 120 different subjects was used. Genome-wide SNP genotypes for about 65% of the roughly 670 donors were used in a later genetic analysis, which treated that subset as a discovery cohort. Study-level results and caveats: The earlier analysis of 450 to 700 of the donors excluded approximately 17 rarely observed V segments, including chromosome 9 orphons, because counts were too low. A later analysis found that HLA-associated TCR beta chains were more clonally expanded and had lower generation probabilities than equally common non-associated chains. Linkage disequilibrium might explain the correlated functional status among segregating V segments, but an unknown experimental factor could not be ruled out. A cluster of highly shared sequence variants was judged likely to be a technical artifact of the sequencing pipeline. In a later analysis, TCR association rates were found to vary across HLA loci, with the most associated TCRs seen for DRB1 alleles and the fewest for HLA-C alleles. An association between a missense DCLRE1C variant and V-gene and J-gene trimming of TCR beta chains was found in a later genetic analysis and replicated in an independent cohort. Only TCR beta chains were sequenced in this cohort, and the absence of alpha or paired-chain data limited detectable features. An earlier analysis of around 540 of the donors showed that most TCR beta V segments appeared in productive rearrangements either about 87% or about 30% of the time, which broadly matched IMGT annotations. Because HLA typing was unavailable for some donors at each locus, only the typed subset was used in association tests. The 87-base-pair reads could not distinguish some IMGT-functional V segments, including TRBV6-2 and TRBV6-3, so those segments were excluded. Immune exposure information for the cohort was limited to CMV serostatus. In the study, some 180 TCR beta chains were listed as associated with cytomegalovirus. The presence/absence analyses assumed that sequencing depth was roughly uniform across donors, and that assumption may not be true. It was suggested by the authors that the approach could potentially be generalized to other disease states and immunological phenotypes. Three of the identified cytomegalovirus-associated TCR beta chains were confirmed in vitro to be specific for cytomegalovirus antigens. Most TCR sequences were observed very rarely across donors, whereas some public TCRs were present in many individuals. A later analysis associated around 16,000 TCR beta sequences with specific HLA alleles at a false discovery rate of 0.05. Cytomegalovirus status was reported to be diagnosed by the classifier with high specificity and sensitivity in both the original and validation cohorts. A later genetic analysis reported fewer N-insertions in productive TCRs among donors in an Asian-associated ancestry cluster than the roughly 690-donor mean. According to a later analysis, most CMV-associated TCR beta chains appeared to be HLA-restricted, and the HLA associations seemed to be driven largely by CMV exposure. Strong co-occurrence of HLA alleles, especially DR and DQ, made assigning TCR associations to individual alleles difficult. Several of the top co-occurrence clusters appeared to be linked to parvovirus B19, influenza, CMV and Epstein-Barr virus, according to a later analysis. A further reported finding was that TCR beta sequences accurately predicted the HLA-A and HLA-B alleles for most subjects in the first cohort.

The cohort comprised some 730 healthy bone marrow donors. Cohort members were all nominally healthy when sampled, although unrecorded immune exposures were likely present. The donor was CMV seronegative and belonged to the group of 350 to 400 seronegative cohort members. Every donor gave a peripheral blood sample, and the peripheral blood mononuclear cells from that sample were used for TCR beta sequencing. Genomic DNA was extracted from the blood cell samples with the Qiagen DNeasy Blood Extraction Kit. This clone turned up a few times. No antigen is known for it. No per-base quality is available; no much larger clone lies one base away. Library method: the immunoSEQ multiplex PCR assay. The multiplex PCR relied on a mix of 60 forward primers for TCR Vbeta segments and 13 reverse primers for TCR Jbeta segments. Amplification of the CDR3 region of rearranged TCR beta genes was performed with a multiplex PCR assay on genomic DNA. On the Illumina HiSeq System, the amplified TCR beta libraries were sequenced as 87-base-pair reads. As for how the authors treated the data: A later analysis tallied 70 million to 100 million unique TCR beta chains across the approximately 670 repertoires, and around 10 million of those chains were shared by two or more donors. Raw reads were error-corrected and collapsed into unique sequences by a nearest-neighbor algorithm in which closely related sequences were merged to remove PCR and sequencing errors. To assign V, D and J gene segments, CDR3 sequences were aligned to IMGT reference sequences. For a sequence to be retained, a match of at least six nucleotides was required to both a V gene segment and a J gene segment. Rearrangements were classified as productive when the CDR3 lacked stop codons and remained in frame with V and J, and all other rearrangements were classified as non-productive. CDR3 was defined according to IMGT convention as the region running from the second conserved V-encoded cysteine to the conserved J-encoded phenylalanine. The earlier analysis of some 600 of the donors excluded sequences that lacked an unambiguous match to a single V gene segment. An earlier analysis of fewer than 750 of the donors called V segments functional above 56.7% productive rearrangements and segregating when the between-donor standard deviation exceeded 5%. To diagnose cytomegalovirus status from the catalog of TCR beta chain sequences, a statistical classification framework was built. In a later analysis, TCR nucleotide sequences were compared against IMGT/GENE-DB human TR gene sequences so that V and J genes could be assigned. A later analysis assigned CDR3 sequences and most-parsimonious VDJ recombination scenarios with the TCRdist pipeline. A later analysis defined each TCR beta chain by its CDR3 amino acid sequence plus V-gene family, and excluded reads lacking a unique V-gene family. As a way to deal with suspected cross-contamination and a sequencing artifact, a later analysis dropped 640 or so nucleotide sequences that were highly shared and had low generation probability. A later analysis calculated a clonal expansion index for each public chain from normalized within-repertoire ranks of inferred template counts. A later analysis computed generation probabilities with a VDJ recombination model fitted to out-of-frame rearrangements, and checked the results against IGoR. Hypergeometric tests were used in a later analysis to score TCR-TCR, TCR-HLA and TCR-CMV co-occurrence, with a repertoire-size bias correction applied to the TCR pairs. To estimate false discovery rates, a later analysis permuted the HLA or CMV assignments 20 times. A later analysis grouped co-occurring TCRs with DBSCAN, adding TCRdist sequence similarity when clustering within HLA-allele-positive subsets. Repertoires with fewer than 30,000 or more than 120,000 public chains, plus five repertoires with anomalous nucleotide sharing, were excluded from co-occurrence clustering. TCRdb's version of the immuneACCESS table is confined to in-frame rearrangements and falls short of the full clone set. An unresolved V gene accounts for under half of the shortfall where checked; the remainder is of unknown origin. The D gene and trimming were derived from the DNA, and the V and J assignments and clone size from that table. Recorded for this sample are about 86,000 clones; around 71% of them occurred a single time. The top ten constitute about 8% of the sample.

V and J are truncated by 8 bases and 5 bases respectively, leaving an intervening sequence of 18 bases. Via the germline V gene (reference sequence), CDR1 is LNHDA and CDR2 SQIVND. The CDR3 sequence holds 14 residues, the cysteine and phenylalanine included. Only the CDR3 DNA stays, 42 bases, in frame from base 1. Sequencing input: PBMCs. The origin of this receptor is a man between 60 and 75 years old in good health and CMV-seronegative. The rearranged segments are TRBV19 and TRBJ2-5; no confident D gene assignment can be made. The CDR3 region has the sequence CASAYQYQAETQYF. Here is the DNA: TGTGCCAGTGCTTATCAGTACCAAGCGGAGACCCAGTACTTC.